This T cell receptor beta chain emerged from a study of early T cells in non-severe SARS-CoV-2 infection (TCRdb year 2021). In terms of the full investigation: TCR sequencing used bulk RNA from unsorted whole blood, so alpha and beta chains could not be paired. Overall study outcomes, separate from this receptor: VDJdb matching was skewed toward anti-spike CD8 responses and likely underestimated virus-specific expansions by missing private and CD4 specificities.

A case-control design nested within a healthcare worker cohort in London, UK, was used, with weekly nasopharyngeal swab PCR tests and blood sampling performed. Between 23 and 31 March 2020, the week of the UK lockdown, healthcare workers were enrolled and then followed up weekly for as long as 16 weeks. The method was 5' RACE. The sequencing machine was a NextSeq 500. Unique molecular identifiers were attached to individual cDNA molecules in the TCR library protocol so that sequencing error and PCR bias could be corrected. Both TCR alpha and beta chains were sequenced, and tight co-correlation was observed between alpha and beta sequence abundances in each sample. Per the authors' processing: Decombinator V4 was used to annotate the V gene, J gene and CDR3 of the TCR sequences. Expanded TCRs were defined as changing significantly between any two time points under a Poisson model with p below 0.0001. Abundances of TCRs were expressed as counts per million after normalisation to the total number of TCRs sequenced in each sample. MAIT TCRs were defined by TRAV1-2 paired with TRAJ12, TRAJ20 or TRAJ33, and iNKT TCRs by TRAV10 paired with TRAJ18. VDJdb, accessed on 1 November 2021, was searched for TCRs annotated for CMV, EBV and SARS-CoV-2, and TCRs annotated for more than one antigen were excluded. The raw public reads went through TCRdb reprocessing: fastp at Q25, MiXCR clone calling, in-frame beta chains kept. Here each entry gathers all rows of one CDR3 protein and keeps the most common genes and DNA. The V and J calls follow TCRdb's processing rather than the paper's. In this sample the table shows about 48,000 distinct CDR3 sequences, around 7.7% of which occur a single time. The top ten constitute about 5.3% of the sample.

The junction shows trimming of 0 bases on V and 0 bases on J, and the gene matches do not reach 6 bases of it. There are 17 amino acids in the CDR3, from cysteine to phenylalanine inclusive. Of all the DNA, just the CDR3 is kept, 51 bases in frame from base 1. The germline V gene sets CDR1 to SQVTM and CDR2 to ANQGSEA. This clonotype was detected many times. Its antigen specificity is not known. No base-level quality is on record; no much larger clone is a single base apart. The TCR originated in an adult who was a healthcare worker with PCR-confirmed SARS-CoV-2 infection or an uninfected control (not recorded which). Recombination joined TRBV29-1 with TRBJ2-3; TRBD1 aligns with 10 central bases. Sequenced sample: whole blood. The CDR3 reads as follows: CSVEDRDRGFSTDTQYF. The DNA sequence is as follows: TGCAGCGTTGAAGATCGGGACAGGGGCTTCAGCACAGATACGCAGTATTTT.